The clone carrying this T cell receptor (beta chain) was counted only a few times. What it binds is not known. This CDR3 spans 15 amino acids. The junction had 5 bases not matched to a gene; V was cut back by 0 bases and J by 5 bases. The germline V gene has CDR1 SGDLS and CDR2 YYNGEE. PCR involved 60 Vbeta and 13 Jbeta primers. Authors' analysis steps: Approximately 11 million of the about 80 million unique TCR beta chains counted in a later analysis were shared. Clones were sequenced by immunoSEQ multiplex PCR, and TCRdb holds only the in-frame ones, with some missing. V and J calls and clone size are those listed in that table; D and trimming were worked out from the DNA. This table holds about 120,000 clones, roughly 70% found once. Unrecorded immune exposure was likely among donors, who were nominally healthy when sampled. The sample belongs to a study of cytomegalovirus exposure and HLA in healthy donors. Whole-study findings and limits: In a later analysis, a missense DCLRE1C variant was linked to TCR beta V- and J-gene trimming. Equally common other TCR beta chains were less clonally expanded than HLA-associated ones, a later analysis found.

The specimen was PBMCs. This chain joins TRBV9 and TRBJ2-5; 9 nucleotides align to TRBD1. This receptor was taken from a man in his forties in good health and CMV-seropositive. The CDR3 is CASSVGTGALETQYF. As DNA, the CDR3 is TGTGCCAGCAGCGTAGGGACAGGGGCTTTGGAGACCCAGTACTTC.